This T cell receptor (beta chain) appears in the sequencing data of a study of blood T cell repertoires in COVID-19. On the study more broadly: Samples of COVID-19 (acute and convalescent) were obtained from the United States, Italy and Spain. T cells, B-cell-depleted T cells, or PBMCs provided the cDNA or gDNA that served as material.

Per the study methods: Scientists estimated how many nucleated cells there were by amplifying reference gene primers. Some clones are missing from TCRdb's copy, which holds only in-frame ones; the method was immunoSEQ multiplex PCR. V and J calls and clone size are as listed in that table; D and trimming were resolved from the DNA. The table records about 91,000 clones, 82% of them present only once. This CDR3 has 16 amino acids. The germline V gene has CDR1 SGHRS and CDR2 YFSETQ. V lost 4 bases, J lost 5 bases, and 20 bases lay in between. The sequenced sample was peripheral blood. V is TRBV5-1 and J is TRBJ2-3; D remains ambiguous. The receptor's source is a middle-aged man with active or convalescent COVID-19. The CDR3 loop reads CASSNSTRSPVDTQYF. The CDR3 DNA sequence: TGCGCCAGCAGCAACTCAACGAGGTCTCCCGTAGATACGCAGTATTTT.